The rows below give T cell receptor beta chains drawn from one sample of a study of T cells in Graves' hyperthyroidism and ophthalmopathy. One entry per CDR3 protein, called by TCRdb with MiXCR from the multiplex PCR reads. The sample holds around 440,000 distinct CDR3 sequences, 15% to 19% seen once. Input material: blood. The receptor set was obtained from a young woman with Graves' hyperthyroidism. Both conserved end residues are part of each CDR3. The order of the fields is D gene, CDR3 length, clone size, V gene, J gene, CDR3 DNA, CDR3 protein. D genes are given only for firm matches. Size is stated for part of the rows, as once, few or many counts, or as a class when the clone is expanded.

TRBD1	13	NA	TRBV7-7	TRBJ2-1	TGTGCTAGCAGCCCGACAGGGGGCAATGAGCAGTTCTTC	CASSPTGGNEQFF
TRBD1	14	many	TRBV7-9	TRBJ2-3	TGTGCCAGCAGCTCAGGGGGAAACACAGATACGCAGTATTTT	CASSSGGNTDTQYF
NA	15	few	TRBV16	TRBJ1-1	TGTGCCAGCAGCCAATTATCTAGGGCTGCGTATGAAGCTTTCTTT	CASSQLSRAAYEAFF
NA	13	few	TRBV29-1	TRBJ2-1	TGCAGCGTTGAAGACTGGTCGGCGAGGGAGCAGTTCTTC	CSVEDWSAREQFF
NA	14	many	TRBV5-5	TRBJ1-2	TGTGCCAGCAGCCCCCTCCAGGGGAGCTATGGCTACACCTTC	CASSPLQGSYGYTF
NA	13	few	TRBV12-3/TRBV12-4	TRBJ2-2	TGTGCCAGCAGTTCACAGGCCACCGGGGAGCTGTTTTTT	CASSSQATGELFF
NA	14	many	TRBV11-2	TRBJ2-5	TGTGCCAGTGGGGCCGGGCTAGCTGGAGAGACCCAGTACTTC	CASGAGLAGETQYF
NA	15	many	TRBV11-2	TRBJ1-5	TGTGCCAGCAGCTTTCGGGGGGAAAGCAATCAGCCCCAGCATTTT	CASSFRGESNQPQHF
TRBD1	17	many	TRBV7-2	TRBJ1-1	TGTGCCAGCAGCCTTTGGACAGGGGGCTTATTGAACACTGAAGCTTTCTTT	CASSLWTGGLLNTEAFF
NA	16	many	TRBV5-1	TRBJ2-7	TGCGCCAGCAGCTTGGGGGCGGACCTGAGCTCCTACGAGCAGTACTTC	CASSLGADLSSYEQYF
NA	15	few	TRBV20-1	TRBJ2-4	TGCAGTGCTAGAACGGAATCTCTCGCCAAAAACATTCAGTACTTC	CSARTESLAKNIQYF
NA	11	NA	TRBV20-1	TRBJ2-1	TGCAGTACCGACAGGAACAATGAGCAGTTCTTC	CSTDRNNEQFF
TRBD2	15	many	TRBV28	TRBJ2-7	TGTGCCAGCAGTTTACCTAGCGGGAAGTCCTACGAGCAGTACTTC	CASSLPSGKSYEQYF
NA	16	many	TRBV7-2	TRBJ1-2	TGTGCCAGCAGCTTATCAGCAGGGAGCCCCAACTATGGCTACACCTTC	CASSLSAGSPNYGYTF
NA	15	NA	TRBV4-1	TRBJ1-4	TGCGCCAGCAGTTTTCTCGGGGGCTCTGATGAAAAACTGTTTTTT	CASSFLGGSDEKLFF
NA	14	many	TRBV5-6	TRBJ1-1	TGTGCCAGCAGCTTGGGGCACATGAACACTGAAGCTTTCTTT	CASSLGHMNTEAFF
TRBD2	15	NA	TRBV9	TRBJ2-5	TGTGCCAGCAGCGTATTAGCGGGGCCCCAAGAGACCCAGTACTTC	CASSVLAGPQETQYF
NA	12	NA	TRBV5-1	TRBJ2-1	TGCGCCAGCAGCTTGGATCTGGGCGAGCAGTTCTTC	CASSLDLGEQFF
TRBD2	13	many	TRBV20-1	TRBJ2-7	TGCAGTGCTAGGATGGGACTAGCAAGCGAGCAGTACTTC	CSARMGLASEQYF
TRBD1	15	NA	TRBV7-9	TRBJ1-1	TGTGCCAGCAGCATCGGACAGGTCATGAACACTGAAGCTTTCTTT	CASSIGQVMNTEAFF
NA	12	NA	TRBV29-1	TRBJ2-5	TGCAGCGTTGATGTGGGGGGGGCAACCCAGTACTTC	CSVDVGGATQYF
TRBD1	15	many	TRBV6-1	TRBJ1-6	TGTGCCAGCAGTTCCCGGGACAGGGGTGTTTCACCCCTCCACTTT	CASSSRDRGVSPLHF
NA	14	NA	TRBV5-4	TRBJ2-2	TGTGCCAGCAGCTTGGAACAGGGCGCCGGGGAGCTGTTTTTT	CASSLEQGAGELFF
NA	15	NA	TRBV5-1	TRBJ1-1	TGCGCCAGCAGCTTGGGCCCCCGAATGAACACTGAAGCTTTCTTT	CASSLGPRMNTEAFF
TRBD2	13	many	TRBV29-1	TRBJ2-1	TGCAGCTTCACCGGGGGGTCCTACAATGAGCAGTTCTTC	CSFTGGSYNEQFF
NA	15	many	TRBV14	TRBJ2-1	TGTGCCAGCAGCCAAGATGACGTTATGGGGAATGAGCAGTTCTTC	CASSQDDVMGNEQFF
TRBD1	15	NA	TRBV15	TRBJ1-4	TGTGCCACCAGCAGATCCGGGACAGGGTACGAAAAACTGTTTTTT	CATSRSGTGYEKLFF
TRBD1	16	NA	TRBV12-3/TRBV12-4	TRBJ2-7	TGTGCCAGCCATTCCCCTTTGGACAGGGGGTCCTACGAGCAGTACTTC	CASHSPLDRGSYEQYF
NA	19	NA	TRBV5-1	TRBJ1-1	NA	CASSFYICSVLRQSTEAFF
TRBD2	15	many	TRBV4-3	TRBJ2-2	TGCGCCAGCAGCCGAGCCAGCGGGGAACCCGGGGAGCTGTTTTTT	CASSRASGEPGELFF
TRBD1	18	NA	TRBV6-1	TRBJ2-6	TGTGCCAGCACCGAAGGGGGGACAGGGGTCTCTGGGGCCAACGTCCTGACTTTC	CASTEGGTGVSGANVLTF
TRBD2	17	NA	TRBV12-3/TRBV12-4	TRBJ2-3	TGTGCCAGCTCACCCTTCGGACTAGCGGGGGGCGCAGATACGCAGTATTTT	CASSPFGLAGGADTQYF
TRBD2	16	many	TRBV28	TRBJ2-1	TGTGCCAGCAGCCCTAGACTAGCGGGAGGGTACAATGAGCAGTTCTTC	CASSPRLAGGYNEQFF
NA	14	NA	TRBV2	TRBJ2-1	TGTGCCAGCGTATCGTCGGGGATACACAATGAGCAGTTCTTC	CASVSSGIHNEQFF
NA	15	few	TRBV6-2/TRBV6-3	TRBJ2-6	TGTGCCAGCAGGCCCTACTACTCTGGGGCCAACGTCCTGACTTTC	CASRPYYSGANVLTF
TRBD1	15	few	TRBV6-6	TRBJ2-7	TGTGCCAGCAGTTACCACGGGGACAGGGGCTACGAGCAGTACTTC	CASSYHGDRGYEQYF
NA	13	NA	TRBV29-1	TRBJ1-4	TGCAGCGGAAGACAGAACGGCGATGAAAAACTGTTTTTT	CSGRQNGDEKLFF
TRBD2	18	many	TRBV12-3/TRBV12-4	TRBJ2-1	TGTGCCAGCAGTTTAATACTAGCGGGGGGGGGTGCTTACAATGAGCAGTTCTTC	CASSLILAGGGAYNEQFF
TRBD2	16	many	TRBV3-1	TRBJ2-1	TGTGCCAGCAGCCAATTGAGCGGGGGGTACTACAATGAGCAGTTCTTC	CASSQLSGGYYNEQFF
NA	21	many	TRBV12-5	TRBJ1-5	TGTGCTAGTGGTTTGGTACCGGGTTGGGGATCTTGGCTTAATAGCAATCAGCCCCAGCATTTT	CASGLVPGWGSWLNSNQPQHF
TRBD1	10	few	TRBV20-1	TRBJ1-2	TGCGGTCACAGGGGCGGGGGCTACACCTTC	CGHRGGGYTF